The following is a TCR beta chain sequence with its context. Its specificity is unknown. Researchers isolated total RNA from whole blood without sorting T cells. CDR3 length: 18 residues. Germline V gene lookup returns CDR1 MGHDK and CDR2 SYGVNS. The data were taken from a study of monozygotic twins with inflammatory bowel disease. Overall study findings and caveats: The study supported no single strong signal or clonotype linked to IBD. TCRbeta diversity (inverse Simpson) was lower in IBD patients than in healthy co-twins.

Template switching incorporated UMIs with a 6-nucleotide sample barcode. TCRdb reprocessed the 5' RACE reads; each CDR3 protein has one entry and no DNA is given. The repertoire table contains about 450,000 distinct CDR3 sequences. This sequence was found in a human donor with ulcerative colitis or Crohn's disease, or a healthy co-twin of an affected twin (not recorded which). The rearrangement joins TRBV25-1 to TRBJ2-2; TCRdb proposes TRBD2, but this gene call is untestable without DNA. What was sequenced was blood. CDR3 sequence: CASRRLAGEGPNTGELFF.